This entry lists 10 T cell receptor beta chains sequenced from one sample in a study of monozygotic twins with cystic fibrosis. Only in-frame clones appear in the TCRdb table, and some are missing; sequencing was by immunoSEQ multiplex PCR. The repertoire has around 17,000 clones, around 96% of them found once; the top ten carry about 0.6%. Sequences were obtained from blood. These receptors came from a girl aged 2-9 years with cystic fibrosis.

The chain employs TRBV10-3 and TRBJ2-2; no definite D call. The ends were cut back, 4 bases at V and 1 base at J, with 7 bases in the middle. This CDR3 comprises 14 residues. The germline CDR1 and CDR2 sequences are ENHRY and SYGVKD. DNA of the CDR3: TGTGCCATCAGTGGCAGTCAGAACACCGGGGAGCTGTTTTTT. It translates to CAISGSQNTGELFF.

The genes are TRBV6-5 and TRBJ1-4; 7 positions agree with TRBD1. CDR3 length: 15 residues. Trimming removed 6 bases from V and 8 bases from J; junction bases left unmatched: 12. Germline V gene sequence: CDR1 MNHEY, CDR2 SVGAGI. The CDR3 sequence: CASSPRQGRAEKLFF. As DNA, the CDR3 is TGTGCCAGCAGCCCTCGACAGGGTCGGGCGGAAAAACTGTTTTTT.

The chain employs TRBV6-5 and TRBJ2-7; D unclear. CDR3 length: 16 amino acids. V gave up 0 bases and J gave up 1 base, with 13 bases separating them. Germline CDR1 MNHEY, CDR2 SVGAGI. The CDR3, as DNA: TGTGCCAGCAGTTACTCAGGCCTCCTGGGGTCCTACGAGCAGTACTTC. It yields the protein CASSYSGLLGSYEQYF.

This chain connects TRBV27 to TRBJ1-4; TRBD1 matches 9 bases. This CDR3 comprises 13 residues. From germline, CDR1 is MNHEY and CDR2 SMNVEV (reference sequence). J gave up 8 bases and V 6 bases, and 4 bases lay outside the gene matches. DNA of the CDR3: TGTGCCAGCAGGGACAGGGGACGGGAAAAACTGTTTTTT. It is translated as CASRDRGREKLFF.

The V call is TRBV9, the J call TRBJ2-2; D gene unclear. This CDR3 is built from 16 residues. Germline CDR1 and CDR2: SGDLS and YYNGEE. V gave up 3 bases and J gave up 7 bases, with 19 bases separating them. The CDR3 loop is CASSALGTSLSGELFF. The DNA for the CDR3 is TGTGCCAGCAGCGCCCTAGGAACCTCGTTGAGCGGGGAGCTGTTTTTT.

This sequence joins TRBV5-1 and TRBJ2-7; possibly TRBD2 for D (6 bases). The ends were cut back, 3 bases at V and 2 bases at J, with 15 bases in the middle. The CDR3 has 15 residues. The germline CDR1 and CDR2 sequences are SGHRS and YFSETQ. CDR3 DNA: TGCGCCAGCAGCTCTTGGGAGGACGCTCCCTACGAGCAGTACTTC. Protein: CASSSWEDAPYEQYF.

The rearrangement links TRBV7-9 to TRBJ2-5, with TRBD1 matching 9 bases. The CDR3 contains 15 residues. Germline-derived CDR1 and CDR2 are SEHNR and FQNEAQ (reference sequence). J gave up 3 bases and V 1 base, and 3 bases lay outside the gene matches. This chain's CDR3 is CASSLVGQGKETQYF. CDR3 bases: TGTGCCAGCAGCTTAGTGGGACAGGGTAAAGAGACCCAGTACTTC.

The chain links TRBV4-3 to TRBJ1-2, with D unclear. The germline V gene encodes CDR1 LGHNA and CDR2 YSLEER. The CDR3 sequence is 14 residues long. The ends were cut back, 0 bases at V and 4 bases at J, with 9 bases in the middle. For the CDR3, the DNA is TGCGCCAGCAGCCAAGATTGGGGTATCTATGGCTACACCTTC. Amino acid sequence: CASSQDWGIYGYTF.

This chain joins TRBV7-9 and TRBJ1-1, with 8 bases identical to TRBD1. V gave up 1 base and J gave up 7 bases; unmatched junction bases: 5. Germline V gene data show CDR1 as SEHNR and CDR2 as FQNEAQ (reference sequence). The CDR3 extends over 14 amino acids. CDR3 in DNA: TGTGCCAGCAGCTTAGGGACAGGGTGGGGTGAAGCTTTCTTT. Translating it yields CASSLGTGWGEAFF.

This clone was seen just once. This sequence joins TRBV4-3 and TRBJ2-1, with D uncertain. Deletions cut 0 bases from V and 10 bases from J, with 16 bases between. Germline values: CDR1 LGHNA, CDR2 YSLEER. This CDR3 spans 15 amino acids. In DNA form, the CDR3 reads TGCGCCAGCAGCCAAGATTGGAGAGGTTTAACAGAGCAGTTCTTC. Protein sequence: CASSQDWRGLTEQFF.